This T cell receptor (beta chain) was observed in a study of a mutant IDH1 vaccine in newly diagnosed glioma. Study summary: Most patients had received both radiotherapy and temozolomide, the prior options being radiotherapy, temozolomide, or both. General observations from the study: Across multiple MHC alleles, roughly 93% of patients had vaccine-induced responses.

Here immunoSEQ multiplex PCR was the method, and the copy in TCRdb shows in-frame clones only, minus some. Of roughly 76,000 clones listed, over 75% were seen once; the top ten hold 2% to 2.5%. Documented time point: week 23, last vaccination. The content of each vaccine dose was 300 ug of mutant IDH1 20-mer peptide, and topical imiquimod accompanied it. Germline V gives CDR1 LNHDA, CDR2 SQIVND (reference sequence). After removal of 8 bases from V and 9 bases from J, the junction contained 16 bases not matched to a gene. This CDR3 contains 15 residues. On this clone: Its cognate antigen is unknown.

Sequenced here: PBMCs, sampled from a glioma patient whose treatment included an IDH1 peptide vaccine. This receptor was taken from a young man with glioma. Some clones in this sample may be carry-over from other donors' samples. This chain links TRBV19 with TRBJ1-1; 9 bases agree with TRBD1. In nucleotides, the CDR3 is TGTGCCAGTGAGACTCAACAGGGGGCCCGAGGAAAAGCTTTCTTT. It encodes CASETQQGARGKAFF.